This T cell receptor beta chain is drawn from a study of T cell repertoires in cytomegalovirus infection. Across the whole study: Public signatures in TCR beta pointed to CMV infection and matching HLA type.

The germline V and J ends were trimmed by 8 bases and 0 bases, with 13 bases remaining between them. The CDR3 totals 14 residues. Looked up from germline, CDR1 is MNHNY and CDR2 is SVGAGI (reference sequence). Overall study results and limits: People with CMV and the relevant HLA were identified by cumulative public TCR beta family frequency.

TCRdb analysed the reads with MiXCR anew, one entry per CDR3 protein. The sample consists of approximately 700,000 distinct CDR3 sequences, approximately 34% of them appearing once. As for this clonotype: Antigen: not known.

The chain joins TRBV6-6 to TRBJ2-5; TRBD2 might be the D (5 bases). Specimen: PBMCs. This sequence was found in a human donor in good health (CMV status not recorded). Some clones in this sample may be carry-over from other donors' samples. The CDR3 loop is CASFPAGNQETQYF. For the CDR3, the DNA is TGTGCCAGCTTCCCTGCGGGTAACCAAGAGACCCAGTACTTC.